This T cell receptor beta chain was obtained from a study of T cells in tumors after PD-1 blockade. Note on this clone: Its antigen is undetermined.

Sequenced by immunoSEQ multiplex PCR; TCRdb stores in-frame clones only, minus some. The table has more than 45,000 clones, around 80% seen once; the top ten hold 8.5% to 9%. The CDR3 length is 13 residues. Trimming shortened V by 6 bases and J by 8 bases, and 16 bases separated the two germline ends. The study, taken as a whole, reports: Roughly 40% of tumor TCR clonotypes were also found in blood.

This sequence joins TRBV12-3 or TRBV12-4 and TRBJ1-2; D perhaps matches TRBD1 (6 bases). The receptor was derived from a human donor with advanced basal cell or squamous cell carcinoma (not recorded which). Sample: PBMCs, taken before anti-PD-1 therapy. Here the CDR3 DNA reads TGTGCCAGCAGCCTGAGGGAGGGGGAGGGCTACACCTTC. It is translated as CASSLREGEGYTF.